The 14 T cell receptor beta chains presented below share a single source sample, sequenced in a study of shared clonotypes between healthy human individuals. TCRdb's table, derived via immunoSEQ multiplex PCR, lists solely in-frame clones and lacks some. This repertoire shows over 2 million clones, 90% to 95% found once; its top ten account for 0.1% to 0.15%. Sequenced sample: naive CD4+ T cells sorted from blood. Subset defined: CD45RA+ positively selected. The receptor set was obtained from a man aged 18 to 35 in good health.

CDR3 loop: CASSYSQTGNSPLHF. DNA of the CDR3: TGTGCCAGCAGTTATTCCCAGACAGGGAATTCACCCCTCCACTTT. This chain links TRBV6-5 with TRBJ1-6; 7 nucleotides align to TRBD1. This CDR3 contains 15 residues. Germline V gene data show CDR1 as MNHEY and CDR2 as SVGAGI. V lost 3 bases, J lost 7 bases, and 6 bases stayed unmatched.

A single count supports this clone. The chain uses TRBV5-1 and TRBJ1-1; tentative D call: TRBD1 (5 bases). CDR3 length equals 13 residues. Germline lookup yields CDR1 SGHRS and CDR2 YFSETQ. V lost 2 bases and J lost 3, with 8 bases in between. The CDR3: CASSFLGDTEAFF. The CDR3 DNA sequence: TGCGCCAGCAGCTTCTTAGGGGACACTGAAGCTTTCTTT.

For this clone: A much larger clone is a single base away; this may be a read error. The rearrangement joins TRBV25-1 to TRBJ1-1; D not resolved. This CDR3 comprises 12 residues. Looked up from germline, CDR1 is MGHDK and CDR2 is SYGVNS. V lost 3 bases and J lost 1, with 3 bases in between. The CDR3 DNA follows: TGTGCCAGCAGTGACAGGAACACTGAAGCTTTCTTT. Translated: CASSDRNTEAFF.

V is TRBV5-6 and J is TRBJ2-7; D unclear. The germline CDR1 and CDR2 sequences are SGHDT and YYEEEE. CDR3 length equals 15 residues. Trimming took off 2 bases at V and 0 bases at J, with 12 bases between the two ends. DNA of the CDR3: TGTGCCAGCAGCTTTAGGAGTCTATCCTCCTACGAGCAGTACTTC. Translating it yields CASSFRSLSSYEQYF.

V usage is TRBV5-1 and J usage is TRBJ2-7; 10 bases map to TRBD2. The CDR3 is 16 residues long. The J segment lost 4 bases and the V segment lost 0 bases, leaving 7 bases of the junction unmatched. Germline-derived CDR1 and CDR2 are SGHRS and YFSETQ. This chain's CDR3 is CASSLGVTSGIYEQYF. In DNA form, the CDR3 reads TGCGCCAGCAGCTTGGGGGTTACTAGCGGGATTTACGAGCAGTACTTC.

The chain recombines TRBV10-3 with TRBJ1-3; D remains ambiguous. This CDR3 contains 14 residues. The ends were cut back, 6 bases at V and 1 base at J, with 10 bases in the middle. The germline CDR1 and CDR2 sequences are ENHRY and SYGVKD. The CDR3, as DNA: TGTGCCATCAGCGGCGGGATATCTGGAAACACCATATATTTT. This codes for CAISGGISGNTIYF.

The CDR3 spells CASSGRTGVVPQHF. The CDR3 nucleotides read TGTGCCAGCAGTGGTCGGACAGGGGTTGTCCCCCAGCATTTT. The chain combines TRBV2 with TRBJ1-5, with 9 bases fitting TRBD1. The germline gives CDR1 SNHLY, CDR2 FYNNEI. V was clipped by 4 bases and J by 10 bases; unmatched bases: 8. CDR3 length equals 14 residues.

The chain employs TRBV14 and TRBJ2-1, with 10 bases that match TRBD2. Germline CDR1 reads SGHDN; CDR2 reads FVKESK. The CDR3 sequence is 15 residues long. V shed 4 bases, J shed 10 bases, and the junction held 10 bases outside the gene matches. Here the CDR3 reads CASSPAGLAGEEQFF. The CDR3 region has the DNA TGTGCCAGCAGCCCCGCGGGGCTAGCGGGAGAAGAGCAGTTCTTC.

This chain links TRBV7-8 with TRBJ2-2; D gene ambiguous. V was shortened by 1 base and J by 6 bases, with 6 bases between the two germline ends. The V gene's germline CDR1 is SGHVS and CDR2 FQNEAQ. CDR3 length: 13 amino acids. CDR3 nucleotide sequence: TGTGCCAGCAGCTTAGAAAGAGCCGGGGAGCTGTTTTTT. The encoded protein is CASSLERAGELFF.

Written as DNA, the CDR3 is TGCGCCAGCAGCCAAGACCCGCTTTCTAGCTACGAGCAGTACTTC. It specifies CASSQDPLSSYEQYF. The chain couples TRBV4-3 to TRBJ2-7, with D hard to call. The CDR3 length is 15 residues. CDR1 and CDR2 (germline): LGHNA, YSLEER. Trimming took off 0 bases at V and 3 bases at J, with 12 bases between the two ends.

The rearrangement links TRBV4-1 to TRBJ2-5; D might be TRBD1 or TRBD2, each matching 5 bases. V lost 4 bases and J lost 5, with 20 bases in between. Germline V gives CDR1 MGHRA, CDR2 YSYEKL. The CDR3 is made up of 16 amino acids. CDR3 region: CASSPLSPGTWETQYF. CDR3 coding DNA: TGCGCCAGCAGCCCCTTGTCCCCAGGGACGTGGGAGACCCAGTACTTC.

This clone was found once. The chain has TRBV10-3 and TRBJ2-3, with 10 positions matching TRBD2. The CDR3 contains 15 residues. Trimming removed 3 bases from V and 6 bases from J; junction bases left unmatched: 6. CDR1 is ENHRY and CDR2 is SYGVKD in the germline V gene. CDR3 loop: CAISEEAGGPDTQYF. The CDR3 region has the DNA TGTGCCATCAGTGAAGAAGCGGGGGGGCCTGATACGCAGTATTTT.

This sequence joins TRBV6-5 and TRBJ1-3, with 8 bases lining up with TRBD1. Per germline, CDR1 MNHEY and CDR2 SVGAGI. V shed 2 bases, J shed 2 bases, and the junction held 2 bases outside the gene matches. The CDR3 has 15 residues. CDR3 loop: CASSYRTGTGNTIYF. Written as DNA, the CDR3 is TGTGCCAGCAGTTACCGGACAGGGACTGGAAACACCATATATTTT.

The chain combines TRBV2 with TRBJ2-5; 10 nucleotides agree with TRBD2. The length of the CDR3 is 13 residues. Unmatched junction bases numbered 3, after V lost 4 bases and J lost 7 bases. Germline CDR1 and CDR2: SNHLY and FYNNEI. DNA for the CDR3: TGTGCCAGCAGTGGTTCTAGCGGGGGGACCCAGTACTTC. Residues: CASSGSSGGTQYF.